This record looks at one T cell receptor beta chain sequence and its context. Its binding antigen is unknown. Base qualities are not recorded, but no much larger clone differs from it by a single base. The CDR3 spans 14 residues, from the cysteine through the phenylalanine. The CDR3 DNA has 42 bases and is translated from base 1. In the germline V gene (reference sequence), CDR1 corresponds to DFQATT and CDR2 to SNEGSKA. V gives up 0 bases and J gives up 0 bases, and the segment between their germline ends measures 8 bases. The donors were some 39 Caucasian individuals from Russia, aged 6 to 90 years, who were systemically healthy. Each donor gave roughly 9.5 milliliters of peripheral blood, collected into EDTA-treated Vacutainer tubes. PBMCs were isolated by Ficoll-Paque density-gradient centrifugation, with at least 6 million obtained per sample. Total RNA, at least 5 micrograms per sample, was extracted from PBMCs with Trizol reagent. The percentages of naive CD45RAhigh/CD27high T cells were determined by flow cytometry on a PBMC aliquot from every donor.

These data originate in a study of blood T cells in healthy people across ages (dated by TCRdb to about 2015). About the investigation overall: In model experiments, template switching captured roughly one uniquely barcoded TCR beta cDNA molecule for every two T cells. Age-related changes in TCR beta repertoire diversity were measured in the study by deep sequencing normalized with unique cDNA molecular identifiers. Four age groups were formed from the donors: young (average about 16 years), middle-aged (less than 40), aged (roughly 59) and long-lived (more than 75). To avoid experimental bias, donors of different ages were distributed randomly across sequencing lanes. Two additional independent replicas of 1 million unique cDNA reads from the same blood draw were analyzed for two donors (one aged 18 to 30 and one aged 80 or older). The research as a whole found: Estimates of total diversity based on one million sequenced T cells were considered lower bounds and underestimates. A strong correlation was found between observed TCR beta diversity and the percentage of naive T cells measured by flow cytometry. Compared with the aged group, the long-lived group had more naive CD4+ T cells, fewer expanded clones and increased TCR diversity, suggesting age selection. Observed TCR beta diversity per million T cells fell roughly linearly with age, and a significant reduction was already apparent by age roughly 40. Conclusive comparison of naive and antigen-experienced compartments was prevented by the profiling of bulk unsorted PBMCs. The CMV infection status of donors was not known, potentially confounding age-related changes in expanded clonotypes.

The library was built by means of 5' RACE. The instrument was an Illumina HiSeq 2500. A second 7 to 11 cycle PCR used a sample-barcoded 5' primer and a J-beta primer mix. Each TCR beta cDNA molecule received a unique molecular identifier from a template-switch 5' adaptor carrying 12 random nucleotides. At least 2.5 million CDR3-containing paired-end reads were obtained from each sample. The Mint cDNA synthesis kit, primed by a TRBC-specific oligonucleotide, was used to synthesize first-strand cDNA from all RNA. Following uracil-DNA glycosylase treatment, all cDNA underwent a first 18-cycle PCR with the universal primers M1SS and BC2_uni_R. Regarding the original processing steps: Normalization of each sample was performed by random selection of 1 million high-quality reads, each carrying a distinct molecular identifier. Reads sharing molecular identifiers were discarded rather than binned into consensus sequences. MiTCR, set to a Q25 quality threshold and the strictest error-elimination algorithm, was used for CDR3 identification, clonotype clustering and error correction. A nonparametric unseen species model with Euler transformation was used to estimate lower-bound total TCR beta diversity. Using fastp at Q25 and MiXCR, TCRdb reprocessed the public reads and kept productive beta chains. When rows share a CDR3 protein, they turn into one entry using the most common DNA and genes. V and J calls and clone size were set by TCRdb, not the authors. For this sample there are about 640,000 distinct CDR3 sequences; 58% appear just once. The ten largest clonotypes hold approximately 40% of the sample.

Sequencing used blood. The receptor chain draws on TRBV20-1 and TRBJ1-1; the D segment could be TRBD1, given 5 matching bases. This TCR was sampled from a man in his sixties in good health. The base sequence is TGCAGTGCTAGAGATCAAGGGGTGAACACTGAAGCTTTCTTT. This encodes CSARDQGVNTEAFF.